The 31 T cell receptor beta chains presented below share a single source sample, sequenced in a study of cytomegalovirus exposure and HLA in healthy donors. Vbeta (60) and Jbeta (13) primers were used in the PCR. TCRdb's table, derived via immunoSEQ multiplex PCR, lists solely in-frame clones and lacks some. The sample holds around 180,000 clones, 80% to 85% seen once. Sequences were obtained from PBMCs. The receptors come from a boy between 2 and 10 years old in good health and CMV-seronegative.

V is TRBV2 and J is TRBJ2-2; 9 nucleotides match TRBD1. V lost 4 bases, J lost 3 bases, and 12 bases stayed unmatched. There are 18 residues in the CDR3. From germline, CDR1 is SNHLY and CDR2 FYNNEI. In DNA, the CDR3 is TGTGCCAGCAGTGCAGGTTACCGGGACAGGGAGGACACCGGGGAGCTGTTTTTT. This gives the protein CASSAGYRDREDTGELFF.

The chain recombines TRBV30 with TRBJ1-2, with 7 bases identical to TRBD1. The CDR3 runs 13 residues. V shed 5 bases and J 3 bases; nucleotides not matched to a gene: 6. The germline CDR1 and CDR2 sequences are GTSNPN and SVGIG (reference sequence). CDR3 sequence: CAWGRQGDYGYTF. The CDR3, as DNA: TGTGCCTGGGGACGACAGGGCGACTATGGCTACACCTTC.

The chain is built from TRBV28 and TRBJ1-5; a weak D match, TRBD1 (6 bases). This CDR3 has 12 residues. The germline V gene has CDR1 MDHEN and CDR2 SYDVKM. Trimming stripped 7 bases from V and 9 bases from J, with 13 bases between. The CDR3 DNA is TGTGCCAGCAATCCGAGGGGGTGGCCCCAGCATTTT. Amino acids: CASNPRGWPQHF.

This clone was counted only a few times. This sequence joins TRBV11-3 and TRBJ1-1; D possibly corresponds to TRBD1 (6 bases). CDR3 size: 12 residues. V was trimmed by 1 base and J by 11 bases, leaving 11 bases between them. In germline, CDR1 is SGHNT, CDR2 YENEEA. The CDR3 region is CASSLAGGRAFF. In DNA, the CDR3 is TGTGCCAGCAGCTTAGCGGGGGGCCGGGCTTTCTTT.

This chain uses TRBV6-5 with TRBJ1-2; D remains ambiguous. This CDR3 region has 13 residues. V lost 5 bases to trimming and J lost 8 bases, with 15 bases between them. Germline CDR1 reads MNHEY; CDR2 reads SVGAGI. CDR3 coding DNA: TGTGCCAGCAGTCTAGTCCTTAACTCAGGCTACACCTTC. Amino acid sequence: CASSLVLNSGYTF.

The chain recombines TRBV18 with TRBJ1-2; D may be TRBD1 (6 bases). The V gene's germline CDR1 is KGHSH and CDR2 LQKENI. The CDR3 extends over 14 amino acids. The V end lost 1 base, the J end lost 3 bases, and 9 bases lay between the germline ends. The chain's CDR3 is CASSPRRGDYGYTF. In DNA, the CDR3 is TGTGCCAGCTCACCACGCAGGGGAGACTATGGCTACACCTTC.

This chain links TRBV30 with TRBJ2-1; maybe TRBD2 (6 bases). Germline values: CDR1 GTSNPN, CDR2 SVGIG (reference sequence). V lost 2 bases, J lost 10 bases, and 12 bases lay in between. This CDR3 has 12 residues. The CDR3: CAWSYAEGEQFF. The CDR3 DNA reads TGTGCCTGGAGTTACGCGGAGGGGGAGCAGTTCTTC. Complete variable domain (other parts from reference TRBV30 and TRBJ2-1): SQTIHQWPATLVQPVGSPLSLECTVEGTSNPNLYWYRQAAGRGLQLLFYSVGIGQISSEVPQNLSASRPQDRQFILSSKKLLLSDSGFYLCAWSYAEGEQFFGPGTRLTVL.

This clone was observed a handful of times. This chain links TRBV5-5 with TRBJ1-2; possibly TRBD1 for D (5 bases). Germline assignment: CDR1 SGHKS and CDR2 YYEKEE (reference sequence). Trimming took 2 bases from V and 4 from J, leaving 15 bases between them. There are 15 residues in the CDR3. Here the CDR3 DNA reads TGTGCCAGCAGCTTTTCAGGGTCGGGTGTCTATGGCTACACCTTC. Translation: CASSFSGSGVYGYTF.

The chain has TRBV5-6 and TRBJ2-3, with D uncertain. CDR1 is SGHDT, CDR2 YYEEEE, per germline. The CDR3 loop spans 13 amino acids. V shed 4 bases and J shed 4 bases, with 10 bases lying between them. CDR3 in amino acids: CASSPTPADTQYF. The CDR3, as DNA: TGTGCCAGCAGCCCCACTCCCGCAGATACGCAGTATTTT.

The rearrangement joins TRBV15 to TRBJ1-4; TRBD1 aligns across 9 bases. This CDR3 has 16 amino acids. Losses at the gene ends were 5 bases for V and 5 bases for J; bases not matched to a gene: 9. The germline V gene encodes CDR1 LNHNV and CDR2 YYDKDF (reference sequence). The CDR3 loop reads CATSPTGGYENEKLFF. The CDR3 DNA sequence: TGTGCCACCAGCCCCACAGGGGGCTATGAGAATGAAAAACTGTTTTTT.

The gene calls are TRBV6-5 and TRBJ2-3, with 8 bases matching TRBD2. With 8 bases clipped from V and 6 bases from J, the junction kept 7 bases outside the gene matches. The CDR3 is 13 residues long. CDR1 and CDR2 from the germline V gene are MNHEY and SVGAGI. CDR3 residues: CASRSGGSDTQYF. In DNA, the CDR3 is TGTGCCAGCCGGAGCGGGGGCTCGGATACGCAGTATTTT.

The chain uses TRBV30 and TRBJ2-1, with D possibly matching TRBD1 (6 bases). V was trimmed by 2 bases and J by 4 bases, leaving 15 bases between them. The CDR3 is 15 amino acids. CDR1 and CDR2 from the germline V gene are GTSNPN and SVGIG (reference sequence). The CDR3 loop reads CAWSPPKTGYNEQFF. In nucleotides, the CDR3 is TGTGCCTGGAGTCCCCCGAAGACAGGTTACAATGAGCAGTTCTTC.

This chain connects TRBV5-4 to TRBJ1-1; 7 bases fit TRBD1. V dropped 4 bases and J dropped 5; count of bases not matched to a gene: 5. Germline V CDR1 and CDR2: SGHNT, YYREEE (reference sequence). The CDR3 extends over 13 amino acids. Written as DNA, the CDR3 is TGTGCCAGCAGCGTAGGGGGCTGGACTGAAGCTTTCTTT. Encoded protein: CASSVGGWTEAFF. The full variable domain, in which reference TRBV5-4 and TRBJ1-1 provide the parts outside the CDR3, is ETGVTQSPTHLIKTRGQQVTLRCSSQSGHNTVSWYQQALGQGPQFIFQYYREEENGRGNFPPRFSGLQFPNYSSELNVNALELDDSALYLCASSVGGWTEAFFGQGTRLTVV.

This clone appeared a single time. This chain connects TRBV10-3 to TRBJ2-5; 13 bases fit TRBD2. V lost 10 bases and J lost 5; bases outside the gene matches: 7. From germline, CDR1 is ENHRY and CDR2 SYGVKD. The CDR3 extends over 14 amino acids. DNA for the CDR3: TGTGCCACTTCACTAGCGGGAGGGCCGGAGACCCAGTACTTC. It encodes CATSLAGGPETQYF.

The chain has TRBV5-4 and TRBJ2-3; TRBD1 might be the D (6 bases). CDR1 and CDR2 from the germline V gene are SGHNT and YYREEE (reference sequence). Trimming removed 2 bases from V and 2 bases from J, with 12 bases in between. CDR3 size: 15 residues. CDR3 protein: CASSFLGATTDTQYF. The CDR3 DNA reads TGTGCCAGCAGCTTTTTGGGGGCTACCACAGATACGCAGTATTTT.

The chain uses TRBV11-2 and TRBJ2-7, with 10 bases that match TRBD1. In germline, CDR1 is SGHAT, CDR2 FQNNGV. The trim removed 5 bases at V and 3 bases at J, leaving 4 bases unmatched. The CDR3 sequence is 14 residues long. The CDR3 sequence is CASSPRTGGYEQYV. In nucleotides, the CDR3 is TGTGCCAGCAGCCCGAGGACAGGGGGCTACGAGCAGTACGTC.

The chain has TRBV6-5 and TRBJ1-4, with TRBD1 as a possible D gene (6 bases). CDR3 length equals 16 residues. Trimming removed 0 bases at V and 7 bases at J, with 15 bases between. The germline V gene encodes CDR1 MNHEY and CDR2 SVGAGI. CDR3 sequence: CASSYSPGQSVEKLFF. For the CDR3, the DNA is TGTGCCAGCAGTTACTCACCCGGACAGAGCGTTGAAAAACTGTTTTTT.

V usage is TRBV30 and J usage is TRBJ2-1; tentatively, D is TRBD1 (6 bases). V was shortened by 0 bases and J by 5 bases, with 8 bases between the two germline ends. CDR1 and CDR2 from the germline V gene are GTSNPN and SVGIG (reference sequence). The CDR3 contains 13 residues. In DNA form, the CDR3 reads TGTGCCTGGAGTGTCGCAGGGGACAATGAGCAGTTCTTC. Protein product: CAWSVAGDNEQFF.

The chain combines TRBV5-1 with TRBJ1-2; 7 bases fit TRBD1. Trimming at V came to 2 bases and at J to 12 bases, leaving 13 bases not matched to a gene. The CDR3 contains 14 residues. From germline, CDR1 is SGHRS and CDR2 YFSETQ. This CDR3 reads CASSFQQGRHSNTF. CDR3 sequence (DNA): TGCGCCAGCAGCTTCCAACAGGGGCGTCATTCGAACACCTTC.

The chain couples TRBV5-8 to TRBJ1-5; 9 bases are a match to TRBD1. CDR1 SGHTS and CDR2 YDEGEE come from the germline V gene. This CDR3 is built from 18 residues. V was pared by 4 bases and J by 0 bases, with 11 bases of the junction left unmatched. The CDR3 DNA is TGTGCCAGCAGCCCGGGGACAGGGACTTTTTTTAGCAATCAGCCCCAGCATTTT. This encodes CASSPGTGTFFSNQPQHF.

The chain links TRBV4-1 to TRBJ2-3; weak D call: TRBD2 (6 bases). The CDR3 length is 16 residues. From germline, CDR1 is MGHRA and CDR2 YSYEKL. The V gene lost 0 bases and the J gene lost 0 bases, with 10 bases spanning the gap. This CDR3 reads CASSQDLGGSTDTQYF. The CDR3 DNA is TGCGCCAGCAGCCAAGATCTCGGGGGTAGCACAGATACGCAGTATTTT.

The chain links TRBV14 to TRBJ1-2, with D uncertain. Deletions cut 2 bases from V and 6 bases from J, with 10 bases between. The germline CDR1 and CDR2 sequences are SGHDN and FVKESK. The length of the CDR3 is 13 residues. As DNA, the CDR3 is TGTGCCAGCAGCCAATACAGAAAAGATGGCTACACCTTC. Protein sequence: CASSQYRKDGYTF.

The chain links TRBV7-9 to TRBJ2-1; 9 bases agree with TRBD1. CDR3 length equals 15 residues. From germline, CDR1 is SEHNR and CDR2 FQNEAQ (reference sequence). V dropped 5 bases and J dropped 7; count of bases not matched to a gene: 9. CDR3 amino acids: CASSDSRDRENEQFF. CDR3 DNA sequence: TGTGCCAGCAGCGATAGTCGGGACAGGGAGAATGAGCAGTTCTTC.

CDR3 DNA sequence: TGTGCCAGCTCACTAGGGACAGCTAATGAAAAACTGTTTTTT. Its translation is CASSLGTANEKLFF. This chain links TRBV18 with TRBJ1-4, with TRBD1 matching over 7 bases. CDR1 and CDR2 (germline): KGHSH, LQKENI. The CDR3 totals 14 residues. V was clipped by 4 bases and J by 3 bases; unmatched bases: 2. Combining the CDR3 with reference TRBV18 and TRBJ1-4 gives the whole variable domain NAGVMQNPRHLVRRRGQEARLRCSPMKGHSHVYWYRQLPEEGLKFMVYLQKENIIDESGMPKERFSAEFPKEGPSILRIQQVVRGDSAAYFCASSLGTANEKLFFGSGTQLSVL.

The V and J genes are TRBV2 and TRBJ2-1, with TRBD2 matching 10 bases. This CDR3 is 20 amino acids long. The V gene's germline CDR1 is SNHLY and CDR2 FYNNEI. Trimming took 1 base from V and 4 from J; bases not matched to a gene: 16. The CDR3 spells CASSEGRTSGNRGRYNEQFF. CDR3 DNA sequence: TGTGCCAGCAGTGAAGGCAGGACTAGCGGAAATCGAGGGCGGTACAATGAGCAGTTCTTC.

The genes are TRBV27 and TRBJ1-2; tentative D call: TRBD1 (5 bases). V lost 0 bases and J 0 bases, leaving 11 bases between the germline ends. The length of the CDR3 is 16 residues. Per germline, CDR1 MNHEY and CDR2 SMNVEV (reference sequence). CDR3 bases: TGTGCCAGCAGTTTATCGCCCCCCAGGGCTAACTATGGCTACACCTTC. This gives the protein CASSLSPPRANYGYTF.

Comment on this clone: A read error may produce the germline difference seen at one junction end. This chain uses TRBV7-9 with TRBJ2-3, with D perhaps TRBD2 (6 bases). The germline V gene encodes CDR1 SEHNR and CDR2 FQNEAQ (reference sequence). The CDR3 is made up of 14 amino acids. The CDR3 is CSSSLASGADTQYF. DNA of the CDR3: TGTTCCAGCAGCTTAGCCTCGGGAGCAGATACGCAGTATTTT.

The chain is built from TRBV7-6 and TRBJ2-1, with 16 bases identical to TRBD2. CDR1 and CDR2 (germline): SGHVS, FNYEAQ. The CDR3 spans 15 residues. J was trimmed by 8 bases and V by 5 bases; bases with no gene match: 3. The CDR3 sequence is CASSAGTSGRDEQFF. The CDR3, as DNA: TGTGCCAGCAGCGCCGGGACTAGCGGGAGGGATGAGCAGTTCTTC.

V and J are TRBV5-1 and TRBJ2-2; 14 bases are shared with TRBD2. This CDR3 comprises 14 residues. CDR1 and CDR2 (germline): SGHRS, YFSETQ. The J segment lost 12 bases and the V segment lost 4 bases, leaving 5 bases of the junction unmatched. CDR3 in DNA: TGCGCCAGCAGCGACGGGACTAGCGGGAGAAAGCTGTTTTTT. Translation gives CASSDGTSGRKLFF.

This chain joins TRBV7-2 and TRBJ1-5; 8 bases are shared with TRBD1. This CDR3 contains 13 residues. Germline lookup yields CDR1 SGHTA and CDR2 FQGNSA. The V and J ends lost 5 bases and 4 bases, in that order; junction bases with no gene match: 1. The CDR3 nucleotides are TGTGCCAGCAGCCGACAGGGGAATCAGCCCCAGCATTTT. It specifies CASSRQGNQPQHF.

The chain couples TRBV10-2 to TRBJ1-4; 7 bases line up with TRBD1. V lost 2 bases to trimming and J lost 11 bases; unmatched junction nucleotides: 5. The V gene's germline CDR1 is WSHSY and CDR2 SAAADI. The CDR3 spans 13 residues. In DNA form, the CDR3 reads TGCGCCAGCAGTGAGGAGGGGGCTGGGAAACTGTTTTTT. Amino acid sequence: CASSEEGAGKLFF.